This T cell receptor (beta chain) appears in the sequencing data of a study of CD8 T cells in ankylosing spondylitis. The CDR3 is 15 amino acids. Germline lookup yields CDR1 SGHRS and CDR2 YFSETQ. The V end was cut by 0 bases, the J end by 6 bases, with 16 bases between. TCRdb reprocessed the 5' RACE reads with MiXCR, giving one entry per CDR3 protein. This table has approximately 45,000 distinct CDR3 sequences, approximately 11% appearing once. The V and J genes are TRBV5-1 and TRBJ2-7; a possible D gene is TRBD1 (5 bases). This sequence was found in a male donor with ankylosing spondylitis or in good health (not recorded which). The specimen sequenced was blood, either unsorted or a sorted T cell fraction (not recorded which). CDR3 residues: CASSLGAGPSVEQYF. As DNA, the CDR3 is TGCGCCAGCAGCTTGGGGGCAGGGCCCTCGGTCGAGCAGTACTTC.